This T cell receptor beta chain emerged from a study of blood T cell repertoires in COVID-19. Whole-study context: The analysed material was cDNA or gDNA that came from T cells, B-cell-depleted T cells, or PBMCs.

The V end lost 0 bases, the J end lost 1 base, and 9 bases lay between the germline ends. Germline assignment: CDR1 SGHTA and CDR2 FQGNSA. CDR3 length: 15 residues. Method: immunoSEQ multiplex PCR; TCRdb's copy keeps in-frame clones and lacks some. This table has tens of thousands of clones, 88% appearing once. Sequencing used peripheral blood. The clonotype was recovered from a woman of 80 years or more with acute or convalescent COVID-19. The chain links TRBV7-2 to TRBJ2-5; D is unclear. The CDR3 region is CASSLADTSQETQYF. DNA of the CDR3: TGTGCCAGCAGCTTAGCCGACACTTCCCAAGAGACCCAGTACTTC.